A selection of T cell receptor beta chains follows, all from one sample in a study of blood T cells in healthy people across ages. MiXCR, run by TCRdb on the 5' RACE reads, gives a single entry per CDR3 protein. The table includes 1.5 million to 2 million distinct CDR3 sequences, about 31% detected once. The sample was blood. These receptors were taken from a woman aged 25 to 39 in good health. CDR3s include the opening cysteine and the closing phenylalanine or tryptophan. The D gene is left open where the match is weak.

v_call cdr3_length d_call cdr3_aa
TRBV20-1 14 - CSASLGTGANVRTF
TRBV7-3 16 TRBD1 CASSFWDRSSGTEAFF
TRBV5-4 14 TRBD2 CASSSLAGEGEQYF
TRBV7-2 15 - CASSLRRGGVYEQYF
TRBV5-1 14 - CASSQDSPNQPQHF
TRBV7-3 16 - CASSHAGESPYNEQFF
TRBV6-4 14 TRBD1 CASSVPAGTDGYTF
TRBV3-1 16 - CASSLPRLAGNEKLFF
TRBV9 14 - CASSVGTPDHEQYF
TRBV20-1 13 - CSAPRVSEETQYF
TRBV9 15 - CASSAGGGAGNTIYF
TRBV10-3 14 - CTITPTGIGNTIYF
TRBV21-1 21 - CASSNHGTSGGGREDQETQYF
TRBV4-1 15 - CASSLRTERSDEQYF
TRBV4-2 15 TRBD2 CASSQGGGYTDTQYF
TRBV7-9 15 - CASSLVVGATYEQYF
TRBV7-2 13 - CASSFRGWETQYF
TRBV12-3/TRBV12-4 16 TRBD1 CASNFGTGRDTDTQYF
TRBV19 13 - CASSIGSSYEQYF
TRBV6-1 17 - CASSEALGRSGTDTQYF
TRBV30 14 TRBD2 CAWLRLAYYNEQFF
TRBV28 14 - CASRAGQAPYEQYF
TRBV6-5 12 - CASSPGVRGYTF
TRBV20-1 15 - CSASSIDLHKEKLFF
TRBV6-1 14 - CASSELGGQETQYF
TRBV7-2 14 - CASSFLTRNTEAFF
TRBV5-1 15 TRBD1 CASSVNRQGNYGYTF
TRBV5-1 12 - CASKDSNYEQYF
TRBV11-3 15 - CASSRGADDGETQYF
TRBV5-4 15 - CASRFPGLSYNEQFF
TRBV30 13 - CAWSLQIPYGYTF
TRBV5-1 15 TRBD2 CASSFRDYSYNEQFF
TRBV27 18 - CASSLSRRTDRGGNEQFF
TRBV2 13 - CASSGRVSYEQYF
TRBV3-1 14 - CASSPGSALYEQYF
TRBV4-1 14 - CASSQVEGVGGHTF
TRBV10-3 13 - CATTQGSDYGYTF
TRBV27 15 - CASSLSVNRVIEQYF
TRBV4-1 14 - CASSQVSGPEGYTF